This T cell receptor beta chain was sequenced in a study of cytomegalovirus exposure and HLA in healthy donors. Study outcomes and limitations: Later analysis identified a missense DCLRE1C variant that was linked to TCR beta V- and J-gene trimming.

Germline V gives CDR1 MDHEN, CDR2 SYDVKM. V gave up 7 bases and J gave up 5 bases, with 17 bases separating them. CDR3 size: 14 residues. This clone appeared many times. Its antigen is unidentified. The PCR ran on 60 Vbeta and 13 Jbeta primers. Sequencing used immunoSEQ multiplex PCR; TCRdb keeps in-frame clones, though not all of them. The table records under 150,000 clones, about 70% of them present only once. The V and J genes are TRBV28 and TRBJ1-2; D is perhaps TRBD1 (6 bases). Sequences were obtained from PBMCs. This TCR came from a woman in her thirties or forties in good health and CMV-seronegative. The CDR3 nucleotides are TGTGCCAGCACCACAGGGACCGGAAAGTATGGCTACACCTTC. Amino acids: CASTTGTGKYGYTF.